This T cell receptor (beta chain) originates from a study of CD8 T cells in ankylosing spondylitis. TCRdb passed the 5' RACE reads through MiXCR, listing each CDR3 protein once. The sample includes around 390,000 distinct CDR3 sequences, approximately 20% of them seen just once. Study-level results: Seven to nine highly homologous variants made up a TCR beta motif that seemed to typify ankylosing spondylitis blood.

For this clonotype: Its target is not known.

The CDR3 is 17 amino acids. The germline V gene encodes CDR1 SGHRS and CDR2 YFSETQ. Germline trimming cut 4 bases from V and 2 bases from J; bases unmatched to any gene: 5. The chain carries TRBV5-1 and TRBJ2-2; 13 nucleotides match TRBD2. The sequenced sample was blood, either unsorted or a sorted T cell fraction (not recorded which). This TCR was recovered from a male donor with ankylosing spondylitis. CDR3 region: CASSMGTSGVNTGELFF. DNA for the CDR3: TGCGCCAGCAGCATGGGGACTAGCGGGGTAAACACCGGGGAGCTGTTTTTT. Together with reference TRBV5-1 and TRBJ2-2, the CDR3 gives the full variable domain: KAGVTQTPRYLIKTRGQQVTLSCSPISGHRSVSWYQQTPGQGLQFLFEYFSETQRNKGNFPGRFSGRQFSNSRSEMNVSTLELGDSALYLCASSMGTSGVNTGELFFGEGSRLTVL.